This is a list of T cell receptor beta chains from one sample in a study of blood T cell repertoires in COVID-19. Here immunoSEQ multiplex PCR was the method, and the copy in TCRdb shows in-frame clones only, minus some. This sample has 50,000 to 70,000 clones, with roughly two thirds found just once. Sequences were obtained from PBMCs or T cells enriched from blood (not recorded which). The receptors originated from an older woman who had been exposed to COVID-19. Each CDR3 is given with its conserved first and last residue. The order of the fields is D gene, V gene, clone size, J gene, CDR3 DNA, CDR3 protein. D genes are given only for firm matches. Some rows mark clone size as missing; the rest say once, few, many or name a class of expanded clone.

>NA|TRBV5-4|few|TRBJ2-1
TGTGCCAGCAGCGAGGGGGTTTTCGACAATGAGCAGTTCTTC
CASSEGVFDNEQFF
>TRBD1|TRBV19|NA|TRBJ1-2
TGTGCCAGTAGTATTACCGGACAGGCGGAAAACACCTTC
CASSITGQAENTF
>NA|TRBV2|NA|TRBJ1-3
TGTGCCAGCAGTAAGGCAGGCCTCGGAAACACCATATATTTT
CASSKAGLGNTIYF
>NA|TRBV9|NA|TRBJ2-7
TGTGCCAGCAGCGTAGCGTCAGGTCGCTCCTACGAGCAGTACTTC
CASSVASGRSYEQYF
>NA|TRBV7-2|NA|TRBJ2-5
TGTGCCAGCAGCCCTGGGGGCCCCGCGGCGACCCAGTACTTC
CASSPGGPAATQYF
>NA|TRBV28|NA|TRBJ2-3
TGTGCCATAATGGGCATGACAGATACGCAGTATTTT
CAIMGMTDTQYF
>TRBD2|TRBV5-4|NA|TRBJ2-3
TGTGCCAGCAGCTTAGGGCTAGCGGCCACAGATACGCAGTATTTT
CASSLGLAATDTQYF
>TRBD2|TRBV27|few|TRBJ2-2
TGTGCCAGCAGTCCTGGCGGGGGGACCGGGGAGCTGTTTTTT
CASSPGGGTGELFF
>TRBD1|TRBV19|NA|TRBJ2-7
TGTGCCAGTAGTCCCCTGGGGGACAGGGGGATCTACGAGCAGTACTTC
CASSPLGDRGIYEQYF
>TRBD2|TRBV16|NA|TRBJ2-1
TGTGCCAGCAGCTCTAGCGGGAGCTCCTACAATGAGCAGTTCTTC
CASSSSGSSYNEQFF
>NA|TRBV11-2|NA|TRBJ1-1
TGTGCCAGCAGCCGGAGGGCATCTAACACTGAAGCTTTCTTT
CASSRRASNTEAFF
>TRBD1|TRBV3-1/TRBV3-2|NA|TRBJ1-2
TGTGCCAGCAGCCAAGGGATGACAGGGAGGAGAGTATATGGCTACACCTTC
CASSQGMTGRRVYGYTF
>NA|TRBV11-3|NA|TRBJ2-7
TGTGCCAGCAGCTTAGATTCGCCAGGAGGATCCTACGAGCAGTACTTC
CASSLDSPGGSYEQYF
>TRBD1|TRBV28|NA|TRBJ1-6
TGTGCCAGCAGTTTTTGGGGACAGAATTCACCCCTCCACTTT
CASSFWGQNSPLHF
>NA|TRBV15|NA|TRBJ1-3
TGTGCCACCAGCAGAGAGAGGCTTCCAAGCTCTGGAAACACCATATATTTT
CATSRERLPSSGNTIYF
>TRBD1|TRBV19|few|TRBJ1-1
TGTGCCAGTAGGGACAGGGGGCGTGTGGTGAATACTGAAGCTTTCTTT
CASRDRGRVVNTEAFF
>TRBD1|TRBV4-3|NA|TRBJ1-4
TGCGCCAGCAGCCAAGATTCCGGGACAGGGCGTGAAAAACTGTTTTTT
CASSQDSGTGREKLFF
>TRBD1|TRBV7-9|NA|TRBJ1-1
TGTGCCAGCAGCTTAGGGGACAGACGGAACACTGAAGCTTTCTTT
CASSLGDRRNTEAFF
>NA|TRBV7-9|NA|TRBJ2-2
TGTGCCAGCAGCTTCCCGCGGACCGGGGAGCTGTTTTTT
CASSFPRTGELFF
>TRBD2|TRBV6-6|NA|TRBJ2-7
TGTGCCAGCAGGACTAGCGGGACGGACGAGCAGTACTTC
CASRTSGTDEQYF
>TRBD1|TRBV7-8|once|TRBJ1-6
TGTGCCAGCAGCTTGGGACAGTTTAATTCACCCCTCCACTTT
CASSLGQFNSPLHF
>NA|TRBV29-1|NA|TRBJ2-3
TGCAGCGTTGAACAGAAAACAGATACGCAGTATTTT
CSVEQKTDTQYF
>TRBD2|TRBV7-2|NA|TRBJ2-2
TGTGCCAGCAGCCACGGAGGACTAGCCAACACCGGGGAGCTGTTTTTT
CASSHGGLANTGELFF
>NA|TRBV9|NA|TRBJ2-3
TGTGCCAGCAGCGTGGGGGCCCGCACAGATACGCAGTATTTT
CASSVGARTDTQYF
>NA|TRBV10-3|NA|TRBJ1-1
TGTGCCATCAGGGGACGGGGGGATACTGAAGCTTTCTTT
CAIRGRGDTEAFF
>NA|TRBV6-2/TRBV6-3|NA|TRBJ2-3
TGTGCCAGCAGTTACGGAGGTTTTTATACGCAGTATTTT
CASSYGGFYTQYF
>TRBD2|TRBV27|NA|TRBJ2-2
TGTGCCAGCAGTGACCGCCCTAGCGGGAGTAGGGCCGGGGAGCTGTTTTTT
CASSDRPSGSRAGELFF
>NA|TRBV9|once|TRBJ2-2
TGTGCCAGCAGCGTCACTAGCTTGGGCACCGGGGAGCTGTTTTTT
CASSVTSLGTGELFF
>NA|TRBV5-4|NA|TRBJ2-7
TGTGCCAGCAGCGGGACTACAGGGAGTGAGCAGTACTTC
CASSGTTGSEQYF
>TRBD1|TRBV5-1|few|TRBJ2-7
TGCGCCAGCAGCATTGGGACAGTGTCCTACGAGCAGTACTTC
CASSIGTVSYEQYF
>TRBD1|TRBV4-3|NA|TRBJ1-6
TGCGCCAGCAGCCAAGGTCGGCAGGGGGCAGACTCACCCCTCCACTTT
CASSQGRQGADSPLHF
>TRBD1|TRBV29-1|NA|TRBJ2-7
TGCAGCGCTGCATCCGGGACAGGGGGCGACGAGCAGTACTTC
CSAASGTGGDEQYF
>NA|TRBV19|NA|TRBJ1-5
TGTGCCAGTAGTATCGCGTATAGCAATCAGCCCCAGCATTTT
CASSIAYSNQPQHF
>TRBD1|TRBV9|NA|TRBJ2-6
TGTGCCAGCAGAGGACAGGGTTGGGCCAACGTCCTGACTTTC
CASRGQGWANVLTF
>NA|TRBV21-1|NA|TRBJ1-2
TGTGCCAGCAGCACTGCCACGGGCTATGGCTACACCTTC
CASSTATGYGYTF